These 22 T cell receptor beta chains were sequenced from one sample in a study of blood T cell repertoires in COVID-19. Clones were sequenced by immunoSEQ multiplex PCR, and TCRdb holds only the in-frame ones, with some missing. This table holds around 300,000 clones, 70% to 90% found once. The specimen sequenced was peripheral blood. The receptors shown here come from a woman aged 30 to 39 who had recovered from COVID-19.

CDR3 coding DNA: TGTGCCAGCAGCCGAGAGAGGGAGGACTATGGCTACACCTTC. Amino acid sequence: CASSREREDYGYTF. The rearrangement uses TRBV4-2 and TRBJ1-2; D ambiguous. The length of the CDR3 is 14 residues. Per germline, CDR1 LGHNA and CDR2 YNFKEQ. Trimming took off 4 bases at V and 3 bases at J, with 12 bases between the two ends.

This sequence joins TRBV10-3 and TRBJ1-2; 7 bases agree with TRBD1. The germline CDR1 and CDR2 sequences are ENHRY and SYGVKD. V shed 4 bases and J 8 bases; nucleotides not matched to a gene: 10. The CDR3 has 14 amino acids. The CDR3 DNA reads as TGTGCCATCAGTGGGGATGACAGGGCTAGGGGCTACACCTTC. This sequence encodes CAISGDDRARGYTF.

The CDR3 is CATSTGTGARYGYTF. CDR3 in DNA: TGTGCCACCTCTACCGGGACAGGCGCCCGCTATGGCTACACCTTC. The V call is TRBV25-1, the J call TRBJ1-2, with TRBD1 matching over 8 bases. This CDR3 spans 15 amino acids. Germline CDR1 reads MGHDK; CDR2 reads SYGVNS. Trimming cost V 10 bases and J 4 bases; bases outside gene matches: 14.

This clone was seen a few times. The J gene is TRBJ2-2, the V gene TRBV28, with a weak D call TRBD1 (6 bases). Trimming pared 6 bases from V and 2 bases from J, leaving 13 bases between. The germline CDR1 and CDR2 sequences are MDHEN and SYDVKM. The CDR3 contains 15 residues. CDR3 residues: CASSLGHLNTGELFF. CDR3 DNA: TGTGCCAGCAGCCTGGGACACCTTAACACCGGGGAGCTGTTTTTT. Full variable domain (outside the CDR3, taken from reference TRBV28 and TRBJ2-2): DVKVTQSSRYLVKRTGEKVFLECVQDMDHENMFWYRQDPGLGLRLIYFSYDVKMKEKGDIPEGYSVSREKKERFSLILESASTNQTSMYLCASSLGHLNTGELFFGEGSRLTVL.

The J gene is TRBJ2-5, the V gene TRBV2, with D tentatively TRBD2 (7 bases). Germline V gives CDR1 SNHLY, CDR2 FYNNEI. The CDR3 totals 14 residues. The V end lost 7 bases, the J end lost 5 bases, and 17 bases lay between the germline ends. CDR3 protein: CASTQGGGVETQYF. Here the CDR3 DNA reads TGTGCCAGCACCCAAGGGGGAGGGGTGGAGACCCAGTACTTC.

The J gene is TRBJ1-6, the V gene TRBV19; D gene ambiguous. V lost 3 bases, J lost 10 bases, and 7 bases lay in between. CDR3 length equals 12 residues. Germline V gene sequence: CDR1 LNHDA, CDR2 SQIVND (reference sequence). Here the CDR3 DNA reads TGTGCCAGTAGTATCGGGGAATCACCCCTCCACTTT. It codes for CASSIGESPLHF.

This chain uses TRBV10-3 with TRBJ1-6, with 7 positions matching TRBD1. With 6 bases clipped from V and 7 bases from J, the junction kept 12 bases outside the gene matches. The germline V gene encodes CDR1 ENHRY and CDR2 SYGVKD. The CDR3 extends over 16 amino acids. The CDR3 coding sequence is TGTGCCATCAGGGACCCTCGCGACAGGGACAATTCACCCCTCCACTTT. Translating it yields CAIRDPRDRDNSPLHF.

The chain combines TRBV18 with TRBJ1-6, with D possibly being TRBD1 (5 bases). Germline-derived CDR1 and CDR2 are KGHSH and LQKENI. The CDR3 has 16 residues. Trimming took off 3 bases at V and 6 bases at J, with 15 bases between the two ends. Here the CDR3 reads CASSPPGAGGNSPLHF. The DNA for the CDR3 is TGTGCCAGCTCACCTCCCGGGGCCGGGGGTAATTCACCCCTCCACTTT.

V is TRBV28 and J is TRBJ2-1; TRBD1 matches 7 bases. The junction had 11 bases not matched to a gene; V was cut back by 8 bases and J by 4 bases. This CDR3 has 15 residues. Germline values: CDR1 MDHEN, CDR2 SYDVKM. As DNA, the CDR3 is TGTGCCAGCTCATCTCAGGGGGTGGGATACAATGAGCAGTTCTTC. Protein product: CASSSQGVGYNEQFF.

The rearrangement joins TRBV10-2 to TRBJ1-5, with D possibly TRBD1 on 6 matching bases. Germline values: CDR1 WSHSY, CDR2 SAAADI. The CDR3 is 16 residues long. V dropped 3 bases and J dropped 6 bases, with 18 bases sitting between them. The CDR3 reads CASSDSGAGGTQPQHF. The CDR3 DNA reads as TGCGCCAGCAGTGACTCGGGAGCGGGGGGCACTCAGCCCCAGCATTTT.

This clone is a singleton in its sample. The chain combines TRBV10-3 with TRBJ2-7, with D perhaps matching TRBD2 (6 bases). Germline CDR1 reads ENHRY; CDR2 reads SYGVKD. The CDR3 covers 14 residues. V lost 1 base and J 3 bases, leaving 10 bases between the germline ends. CDR3 DNA sequence: TGTGCCATCAGTGAGTGGAGGGAGCGCTACGAGCAGTACTTC. Protein: CAISEWRERYEQYF.

The chain employs TRBV6-5 and TRBJ1-1; D gene ambiguous. The CDR3 contains 12 residues. Germline loops: CDR1 MNHEY, CDR2 SVGAGI. The V and J ends lost 6 bases and 7 bases respectively, with 12 bases between them. CDR3 in amino acids: CASSRLSGEAFF. The DNA for the CDR3 is TGTGCCAGCAGCCGTCTAAGCGGTGAAGCTTTCTTT.

The V and J genes are TRBV18 and TRBJ1-5, with D tentatively TRBD1 (5 bases). The CDR3 is 14 residues long. Trimming shortened V by 3 bases and J by 10 bases, and 16 bases separated the two germline ends. The V gene's germline CDR1 is KGHSH and CDR2 LQKENI. This chain's CDR3 is CASSPQGPQGPQHF. The CDR3 DNA sequence: TGTGCCAGCTCACCTCAGGGCCCCCAGGGACCCCAGCATTTT.

The rearrangement joins TRBV6-5 to TRBJ1-5, with a weak D call TRBD1 (5 bases). The germline V and J ends were trimmed by 7 bases and 8 bases, with 12 bases remaining between them. Germline V gives CDR1 MNHEY, CDR2 SVGAGI. This CDR3 comprises 12 residues. This CDR3 reads CASTGEGKPQHF. The DNA for the CDR3 is TGTGCCAGCACGGGGGAGGGAAAGCCCCAGCATTTT.

The gene calls are TRBV4-2 and TRBJ1-4; 9 nucleotides agree with TRBD1. Losses at the gene ends were 3 bases for V and 6 bases for J; bases not matched to a gene: 5. The CDR3 is 15 residues long. The germline V gene encodes CDR1 LGHNA and CDR2 YNFKEQ. The CDR3, as DNA: TGTGCCAGCAGCCAGGGGGACAGGGATTATGAAAAACTGTTTTTT. Protein: CASSQGDRDYEKLFF.

The V and J genes are TRBV28 and TRBJ1-2; D not certain. Trimming took off 8 bases at V and 5 bases at J, with 12 bases between the two ends. The V gene's germline CDR1 is MDHEN and CDR2 SYDVKM. The CDR3 is 12 residues long. The CDR3 region is CASQETDYGYTF. Here the CDR3 DNA reads TGTGCCAGCCAGGAAACAGATTATGGCTACACCTTC.

The genes are TRBV5-8 and TRBJ1-4, with D uncertain. Germline V gene lookup returns CDR1 SGHTS and CDR2 YDEGEE. The V end lost 2 bases, the J end lost 0 bases, and 11 bases lay between the germline ends. The length of the CDR3 is 16 residues. The CDR3 nucleotides are TGTGCCAGCAGCTTTCGTGGGCAGGCAACTAATGAAAAACTGTTTTTT. Residues: CASSFRGQATNEKLFF.

This clone was observed once. The CDR3 nucleotides are TGTGCCAGCAGTCCCGGGGGGCAGAGCTATGGCTACACCTTC. This sequence encodes CASSPGGQSYGYTF. This chain joins TRBV27 and TRBJ1-2; the D gene is possibly TRBD1 (6 bases). In germline, CDR1 is MNHEY, CDR2 SMNVEV (reference sequence). This CDR3 is 14 amino acids long. The V end lost 5 bases, the J end lost 4 bases, and 14 bases lay between the germline ends.

This sequence joins TRBV5-1 and TRBJ1-2, with D possibly TRBD1 on 6 matching bases. V gave up 3 bases and J gave up 4 bases, with 16 bases separating them. The CDR3 is 15 residues long. Germline CDR1 and CDR2: SGHRS and YFSETQ. For the CDR3, the DNA is TGCGCCAGCAGCTCCACACCGACGGACAGCTATGGCTACACCTTC. Translation: CASSSTPTDSYGYTF.

The V gene is TRBV27, the J gene TRBJ1-1; D is possibly TRBD1 (5 bases). The ends were cut back, 5 bases at V and 6 bases at J, with 19 bases in the middle. This CDR3 is 15 amino acids long. Germline lookup yields CDR1 MNHEY and CDR2 SMNVEV (reference sequence). In nucleotides, the CDR3 is TGTGCCAGCAGTCTCTACGGGGGTTCACTGGCTGAAGCTTTCTTT. Translation: CASSLYGGSLAEAFF.

CDR3 DNA sequence: TGTGCCAGCAGCGTATCCCGGGAGGCGACGAACAATGAGCAGTTCTTC. Its translation is CASSVSREATNNEQFF. The gene calls are TRBV9 and TRBJ2-1, with 7 bases fitting TRBD2. CDR1 is SGDLS and CDR2 is YYNGEE in the germline V gene. V was pared by 1 base and J by 5 bases, with 9 bases of the junction left unmatched. CDR3 length: 16 amino acids.

V gene TRBV18 combines with J gene TRBJ1-4; TRBD1 matches 10 bases. Looked up from germline, CDR1 is KGHSH and CDR2 is LQKENI. V trimming: 3 bases; J trimming: 7 bases; junction bases outside the gene matches: 5. This CDR3 comprises 15 residues. As DNA, the CDR3 is TGTGCCAGCTCACCGAACCGGGACAGGGGTGAAAAACTGTTTTTT. Amino acid sequence: CASSPNRDRGEKLFF.